Below are 32 T cell receptor beta chains sequenced from a single sample in a study of PD-1 blockade in mismatch repair-deficient tumors (dated by TCRdb to 2015 to 2018). Preparation of the library involved the immunoSEQ multiplex PCR assay. Entries here come from immuneACCESS through TCRdb and include only in-frame sequences with V and J called. Some clones fail to appear in such tables; in the studies checked, an unresolved V gene covers under half of the shortfall, and the cause of the remainder is unknown. Recorded for this sample are 55,000 to 85,000 clones; around four fifths of them occurred a single time. The ten biggest clones cover roughly 5.5% of the sample. The sequencing here drew on peripheral blood, taken 2 weeks after starting pembrolizumab. The receptors were gathered from an adult with mismatch repair-deficient cancer.

The chain is built from TRBV11-2 and TRBJ1-1; no clear D. CDR3 length equals 17 residues. The germline V gene encodes CDR1 SGHAT and CDR2 FQNNGV. The germline V and J ends were trimmed by 0 bases and 6 bases, with 20 bases remaining between them. The CDR3 reads CASSLDPAEAELAEAFF. The CDR3 nucleotides read TGTGCCAGCAGCTTAGATCCGGCAGAGGCCGAACTCGCTGAAGCTTTCTTT.

This sequence joins TRBV5-4 and TRBJ2-7, with D perhaps TRBD1 (6 bases). The germline gives CDR1 SGHNT, CDR2 YYREEE (reference sequence). Between the trimmed V and J ends, which lost 0 bases and 5 bases, there was a span of 15 bases. This CDR3 contains 15 residues. This chain's CDR3 is CASSLAGQGSHEQYF. In DNA, the CDR3 is TGTGCCAGCAGCTTGGCCGGGCAGGGGTCCCACGAGCAGTACTTC.

The chain is built from TRBV15 and TRBJ2-5; the D gene is possibly TRBD2 (5 bases). The V end lost 6 bases, the J end lost 4 bases, and 15 bases lay between the germline ends. The CDR3 spans 14 residues. Germline lookup yields CDR1 LNHNV and CDR2 YYDKDF (reference sequence). This CDR3 is CATSVLSRGETQYF. The CDR3 DNA reads TGTGCCACCAGTGTTTTAAGCCGGGGAGAGACCCAGTACTTC.

The chain links TRBV6-1 to TRBJ2-3; 9 bases align to TRBD2. V lost 4 bases, J lost 2 bases, and 13 bases stayed unmatched. From germline, CDR1 is MNHNS and CDR2 SASEGT. This CDR3 is built from 18 residues. The CDR3: CASSAGTSSYSHTDTQYF. CDR3 DNA sequence: TGTGCCAGCAGTGCCGGGACTAGCTCATATTCTCACACAGATACGCAGTATTTT.

The chain couples TRBV6-6 to TRBJ1-2, with 8 bases lining up with TRBD1. This CDR3 is built from 13 residues. The germline gives CDR1 MNHNY, CDR2 SVGAGI (reference sequence). The V segment lost 5 bases and the J segment 2 bases; nucleotides outside the gene matches: 1. CDR3 coding DNA: TGTGCCAGCAGTGGACAGGGCAACTATGGCTACACCTTC. It specifies CASSGQGNYGYTF.

V is TRBV19 and J is TRBJ1-4; D ambiguous. The germline CDR1 and CDR2 sequences are LNHDA and SQIVND (reference sequence). This CDR3 contains 14 residues. With 3 bases removed from V and 8 bases from J, the gap between germline ends came to 13 bases. This chain's CDR3 is CASSISTVKEKLFF. CDR3 DNA: TGTGCCAGTAGTATTAGTACCGTAAAAGAAAAACTGTTTTTT.

The J gene is TRBJ1-1, the V gene TRBV5-1; TRBD1 is a possible D gene (6 bases). CDR1 and CDR2 (germline): SGHRS, YFSETQ. Trimming took off 3 bases at V and 7 bases at J, with 13 bases between the two ends. The CDR3 is made up of 13 amino acids. This CDR3 reads CASSWDTPDEAFF. CDR3 nucleotides: TGCGCCAGCAGCTGGGACACGCCCGATGAAGCTTTCTTT.

The CDR3 nucleotides read TGTGCCATCAGTGATGGGGGCAGGGGCCCCGATCAGCCCCAGCATTTT. This gives the protein CAISDGGRGPDQPQHF. The chain couples TRBV10-3 to TRBJ1-5; weak D call: TRBD1 (6 bases). V lost 3 bases and J lost 5, with 17 bases in between. There are 16 residues in the CDR3. Germline V gene sequence: CDR1 ENHRY, CDR2 SYGVKD.

This clone was recorded a few times. One end of the junction does not line up with germline, which may come from a read error. The chain employs TRBV7-7 and TRBJ2-3; 9 nucleotides align to TRBD1. Per germline, CDR1 SSHAT and CDR2 FNYEAQ (reference sequence). The CDR3 is 16 residues long. CDR3 DNA sequence: TGTGCTAGCAGTCCCCTTGGGACAGGGTGGACAGATACGCAGTATTTT. Its translation: CASSPLGTGWTDTQYF.

The chain uses TRBV5-1 and TRBJ2-5; no clear D. Germline loops: CDR1 SGHRS, CDR2 YFSETQ. This CDR3 spans 11 amino acids. V gave up 4 bases and J gave up 3 bases, with 4 bases separating them. CDR3 residues: CASSIKETQYF. The CDR3 bases are TGCGCCAGCAGCATAAAAGAGACCCAGTACTTC.

A single count supports this clone. V gene TRBV19 combines with J gene TRBJ2-5; 12 bases match TRBD2. J was trimmed by 7 bases and V by 7 bases; bases with no gene match: 7. Germline loops: CDR1 LNHDA, CDR2 SQIVND (reference sequence). This CDR3 has 14 amino acids. The CDR3 region has the DNA TGTGCCAGTACTCGACTAGCGGGAGAGGCGACCCAGTACTTC. It translates to CASTRLAGEATQYF.

The rearrangement links TRBV5-5 to TRBJ2-1; 11 bases match TRBD2. Trimming cost V 4 bases and J 5 bases; bases outside gene matches: 2. Germline CDR1 reads SGHKS; CDR2 reads YYEKEE (reference sequence). There are 14 residues in the CDR3. For the CDR3, the DNA is TGTGCCAGCAGCCCGACTAGCGGGAACAATGAGCAGTTCTTC. It codes for CASSPTSGNNEQFF.

This clone has only one observation. The J gene is TRBJ2-2, the V gene TRBV29-1; D is uncertain. The CDR3 runs 14 residues. Germline V lookup: CDR1 SQVTM, CDR2 ANQGSEA. The V end was cut by 3 bases, the J end by 1 base, with 9 bases between. The CDR3 DNA sequence: TGCAGCGTTGATAGGGTGGGGAACACCGGGGAGCTGTTTTTT. Amino acids: CSVDRVGNTGELFF.

The chain employs TRBV14 and TRBJ2-5; D uncertain. Germline-derived CDR1 and CDR2 are SGHDN and FVKESK. CDR3 length: 15 residues. V dropped 5 bases and J dropped 1 base, with 14 bases sitting between them. Here the CDR3 reads CASSGAPQIQETQYF. The CDR3 DNA reads TGTGCCAGCAGCGGAGCCCCACAGATCCAAGAGACCCAGTACTTC.

The chain recombines TRBV29-1 with TRBJ1-2; no clear D gene. The germline V gene encodes CDR1 SQVTM and CDR2 ANQGSEA. The ends were cut back, 1 base at V and 4 bases at J, with 10 bases in the middle. This CDR3 has 13 residues. CDR3 nucleotides: TGCAGCGTTGAAGGTCCAGGCGGCTATGGCTACACCTTC. Translating it yields CSVEGPGGYGYTF.

This clone occurred many times. This chain connects TRBV27 to TRBJ2-1; 13 nucleotides align to TRBD2. This CDR3 contains 16 residues. Trimming at V came to 0 bases and at J to 8 bases, leaving 4 bases not matched to a gene. CDR1 and CDR2 (germline): MNHEY, SMNVEV (reference sequence). CDR3 amino acids: CASSLSWTSGSDEQFF. Written as DNA, the CDR3 is TGTGCCAGCAGTTTATCCTGGACTAGCGGGAGCGATGAGCAGTTCTTC.

The V and J genes are TRBV9 and TRBJ1-2; 8 nucleotides agree with TRBD1. Germline V gives CDR1 SGDLS, CDR2 YYNGEE. Losses at the gene ends were 3 bases for V and 3 bases for J; bases not matched to a gene: 13. The CDR3 consists of 17 residues. CDR3 amino acids: CASSAPTGTGFDYGYTF. The CDR3 DNA sequence: TGTGCCAGCAGCGCACCGACCGGGACAGGTTTCGACTATGGCTACACCTTC.

J is TRBJ1-3 and V is TRBV9; D is perhaps TRBD1 (6 bases). CDR1 is SGDLS, CDR2 YYNGEE, per germline. This CDR3 has 14 residues. Trimming cost V 3 bases and J 0 bases, with 7 bases left between them. CDR3 in amino acids: CASSGRGSGNTIYF. The CDR3 nucleotides are TGTGCCAGCAGCGGCAGGGGCTCTGGAAACACCATATATTTT.

This clone was seen only once. The chain recombines TRBV7-9 with TRBJ1-1; D unresolved. V lost 3 bases and J lost 8, with 7 bases in between. The V gene's germline CDR1 is SEHNR and CDR2 FQNEAQ (reference sequence). The CDR3 spans 11 residues. This CDR3 is CASSFRLEAFF. The CDR3 DNA follows: TGTGCCAGCAGCTTTAGGCTCGAAGCTTTCTTT.

This clone was observed a handful of times. This sequence joins TRBV7-6 and TRBJ2-7; D is ambiguous. V was shortened by 1 base and J by 5 bases, with 3 bases between the two germline ends. This CDR3 comprises 11 residues. CDR1 SGHVS and CDR2 FNYEAQ come from the germline V gene. The CDR3 loop is CASSLEDEQYF. CDR3 nucleotides: TGTGCCAGCAGCTTAGAGGACGAGCAGTACTTC. The whole variable domain, filled in from reference TRBV7-6 and TRBJ2-7, reads GAGVSQSPRYKVTKRGQDVALRCDPISGHVSLYWYRQALGQGPEFLTYFNYEAQQDKSGLPNDRFSAERPEGSISTLTIQRTEQRDSAMYRCASSLEDEQYFGPGTRLTVT.

The chain has TRBV5-8 and TRBJ2-5; 14 nucleotides match TRBD2. After removal of 3 bases from V and 2 bases from J, the junction contained 6 bases not matched to a gene. In germline, CDR1 is SGHTS, CDR2 YDEGEE. This CDR3 is 17 amino acids long. For the CDR3, the DNA is TGTGCCAGCAGCTCCGGACTAGCGGGAGGTGTTCAAGAGACCCAGTACTTC. Amino acid sequence: CASSSGLAGGVQETQYF.

This clone turned up a few times. The rearrangement uses TRBV4-2 and TRBJ1-2; no definite D call. The V gene lost 1 base and the J gene lost 8 bases, with 8 bases spanning the gap. Germline CDR1 and CDR2: LGHNA and YNFKEQ. This CDR3 region has 12 residues. CDR3 protein: CASSQGMRGYTF. The CDR3 region has the DNA TGTGCCAGCAGCCAAGGGATGCGCGGCTACACCTTC.

The chain combines TRBV5-1 with TRBJ2-7; D remains unclear. This CDR3 comprises 14 residues. CDR1 and CDR2 from the germline V gene are SGHRS and YFSETQ. V dropped 4 bases and J dropped 3 bases, with 14 bases sitting between them. The CDR3 is CASSLSPMGYEQYF. DNA of the CDR3: TGCGCCAGCAGCCTGTCCCCAATGGGCTACGAGCAGTACTTC.

The genes are TRBV7-3 and TRBJ1-1, with a possible D match to TRBD1 (5 bases). The CDR3 loop spans 14 amino acids. CDR1 is SGHTA, CDR2 FQGTGA, per germline. V was trimmed by 5 bases and J by 3 bases, leaving 13 bases between them. The CDR3 loop reads CASSQGAGYTEAFF. Written as DNA, the CDR3 is TGTGCCAGCAGCCAAGGGGCCGGCTACACTGAAGCTTTCTTT.

The chain is built from TRBV28 and TRBJ2-7; D gene ambiguous. The CDR3 sequence is 11 residues long. V was clipped by 6 bases and J by 0 bases, with 3 bases between them. Looked up from germline, CDR1 is MDHEN and CDR2 is SYDVKM. CDR3 nucleotides: TGTGCCAGCAGGGGCTCCTACGAGCAGTACTTC. Its translation is CASRGSYEQYF.

The chain is built from TRBV11-1 and TRBJ2-7; D is undetermined. Germline V lookup: CDR1 SGHAT, CDR2 FQDESV (reference sequence). The germline V and J ends were trimmed by 0 bases and 5 bases, with 17 bases remaining between them. CDR3 length equals 16 residues. The CDR3 region is CASSLAASVGMNEQYF. DNA of the CDR3: TGTGCCAGCAGCTTAGCAGCCAGCGTCGGAATGAACGAGCAGTACTTC.

The V call is TRBV2, the J call TRBJ2-5; unclear D gene. V shed 2 bases and J shed 3 bases, with 7 bases lying between them. Germline V CDR1 and CDR2: SNHLY, FYNNEI. The CDR3 has 13 residues. CDR3: CASSERRKETQYF. CDR3 sequence (DNA): TGTGCCAGCAGTGAACGCCGGAAAGAGACCCAGTACTTC.

The chain recombines TRBV11-2 with TRBJ2-1; D tentatively fits TRBD1 or TRBD2 (5 bases each). With 3 bases removed from V and 2 bases from J, the gap between germline ends came to 14 bases. CDR1 and CDR2 from the germline V gene are SGHAT and FQNNGV. The CDR3 runs 16 residues. In DNA form, the CDR3 reads TGTGCCAGCAGCTTGTTTTACGGGGCAGCCTACAATGAGCAGTTCTTC. Amino acids: CASSLFYGAAYNEQFF. Full variable domain (rest looked up from reference TRBV11-2 and TRBJ2-1): EAGVAQSPRYKIIEKRQSVAFWCNPISGHATLYWYQQILGQGPKLLIQFQNNGVVDDSQLPKDRFSAERLKGVDSTLKIQPAKLEDSAVYLCASSLFYGAAYNEQFFGPGTRLTVL.

This chain uses TRBV2 with TRBJ2-3, with 8 positions matching TRBD1. The J segment lost 1 base and the V segment lost 5 bases, leaving 2 bases of the junction unmatched. The germline gives CDR1 SNHLY, CDR2 FYNNEI. This CDR3 has 14 amino acids. The CDR3 spells CASSTDRGTDTQYF. The CDR3, as DNA: TGTGCCAGCAGTACGGACAGGGGCACAGATACGCAGTATTTT.

This clone has a single count. The rearrangement uses TRBV27 and TRBJ2-3, with D possibly TRBD2 on 6 matching bases. The CDR3 runs to 15 residues. V was shortened by 2 bases and J by 0 bases, with 9 bases between the two germline ends. Germline V CDR1 and CDR2: MNHEY, SMNVEV (reference sequence). CDR3 sequence reads: CASSLGGYSTDTQYF. As DNA, the CDR3 is TGTGCCAGCAGTTTAGGGGGGTACAGCACAGATACGCAGTATTTT.

This clone was recorded once. The V gene is TRBV7-3, the J gene TRBJ1-1; D uncertain. V was shortened by 4 bases and J by 8 bases, with 14 bases between the two germline ends. The CDR3 covers 13 residues. Germline V gene lookup returns CDR1 SGHTA and CDR2 FQGTGA. CDR3 sequence: CASSSTAAAEAFF. The CDR3 DNA follows: TGTGCCAGCAGCTCCACGGCGGCAGCCGAAGCTTTCTTT.

The V gene is TRBV19, the J gene TRBJ2-3, with a weak D call TRBD1 (7 bases). V lost 5 bases and J lost 11, with 14 bases in between. The CDR3 sequence is 12 residues long. Germline V CDR1 and CDR2: LNHDA, SQIVND (reference sequence). The CDR3, as DNA: TGTGCCAGTAGTTTAAGACAGGGACTGCAGTATTTT. Residues: CASSLRQGLQYF. Full variable domain (rest looked up from reference TRBV19 and TRBJ2-3): DGGITQSPKYLFRKEGQNVTLSCEQNLNHDAMYWYRQDPGQGLRLIYYSQIVNDFQKGDIAEGYSVSREKKESFPLTVTSAQKNPTAFYLCASSLRQGLQYFGPGTRLTVL.